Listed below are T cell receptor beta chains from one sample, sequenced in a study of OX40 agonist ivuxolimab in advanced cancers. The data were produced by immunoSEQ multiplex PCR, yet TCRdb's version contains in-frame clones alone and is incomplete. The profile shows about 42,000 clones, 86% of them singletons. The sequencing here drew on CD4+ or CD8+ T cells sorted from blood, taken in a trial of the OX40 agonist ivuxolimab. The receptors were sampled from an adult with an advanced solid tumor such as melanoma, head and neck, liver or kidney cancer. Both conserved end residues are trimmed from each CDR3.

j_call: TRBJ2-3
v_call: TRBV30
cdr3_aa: AWSSSGFTDTQY

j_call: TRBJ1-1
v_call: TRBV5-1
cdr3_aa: ASSLRTGDTEAF

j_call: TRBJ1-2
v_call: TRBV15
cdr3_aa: ATSLTRDIHGYT

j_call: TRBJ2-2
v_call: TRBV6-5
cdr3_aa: ASSSQGGGELF

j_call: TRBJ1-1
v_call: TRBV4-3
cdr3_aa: ASSHTGSPNTEAF

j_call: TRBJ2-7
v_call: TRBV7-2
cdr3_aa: ASSFPGGGYEQY

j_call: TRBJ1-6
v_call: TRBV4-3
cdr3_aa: ASSPDVNSPLH

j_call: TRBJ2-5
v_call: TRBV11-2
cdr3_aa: ASSLVERAEETQY

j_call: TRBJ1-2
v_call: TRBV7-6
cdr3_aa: ASSPGKYYGYT

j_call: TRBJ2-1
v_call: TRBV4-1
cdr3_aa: ACSGLAGEGNEQF

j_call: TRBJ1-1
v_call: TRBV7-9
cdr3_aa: ASSPGLGAEAF

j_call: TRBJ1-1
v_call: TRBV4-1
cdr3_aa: ASSQDPETGNVLETEAF

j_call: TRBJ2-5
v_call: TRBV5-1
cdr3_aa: ASSLYPEETQY

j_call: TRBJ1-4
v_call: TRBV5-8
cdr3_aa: ASSPPGQTPSSNEKLF

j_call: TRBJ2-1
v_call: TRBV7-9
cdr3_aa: ASTPTAYNEQF

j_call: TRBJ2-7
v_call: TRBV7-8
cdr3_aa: ASSLLGRGYYYEQY

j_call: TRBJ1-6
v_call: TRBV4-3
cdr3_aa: ASSQEWLGGGASPLH

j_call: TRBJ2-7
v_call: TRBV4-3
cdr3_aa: ASSQDPYRMDEQY

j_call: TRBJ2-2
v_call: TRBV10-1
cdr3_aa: ASSESAPGQKNTGELF

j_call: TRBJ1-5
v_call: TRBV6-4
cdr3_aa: ASSDRGDGNSNQPQH

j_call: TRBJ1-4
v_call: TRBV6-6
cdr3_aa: ASSYESLEKLF

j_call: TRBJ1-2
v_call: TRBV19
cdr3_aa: ASSAPRDRAYGYT

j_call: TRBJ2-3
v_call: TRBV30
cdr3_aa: AWSVGAGGTDTQY

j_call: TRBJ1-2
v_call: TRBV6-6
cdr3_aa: ASSSDRTYGYT

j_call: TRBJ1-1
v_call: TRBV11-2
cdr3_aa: ASSPPRAGLMNTEAF

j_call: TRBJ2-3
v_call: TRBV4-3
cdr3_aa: ASSQARVFLSDTQY

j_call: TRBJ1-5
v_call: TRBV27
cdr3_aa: ASSSSGEGAFQPQH

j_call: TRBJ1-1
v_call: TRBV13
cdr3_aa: ASSLVGKDTEAF

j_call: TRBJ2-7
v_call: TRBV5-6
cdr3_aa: ASSKGLAGGHNEQY

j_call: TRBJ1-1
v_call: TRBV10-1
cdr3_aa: ASSDDRAHAEAF

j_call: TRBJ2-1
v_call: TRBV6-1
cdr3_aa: ASRGPYNEQF

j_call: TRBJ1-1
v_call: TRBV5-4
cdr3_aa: ASSFSGTSTEAF

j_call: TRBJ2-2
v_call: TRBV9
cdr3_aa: ASSVAGGTGELF

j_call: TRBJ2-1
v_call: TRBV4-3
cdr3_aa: ASSQGWEAPYNEQF

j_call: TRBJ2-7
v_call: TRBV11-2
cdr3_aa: ASSLWGSGDEQY

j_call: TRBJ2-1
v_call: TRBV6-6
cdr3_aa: ASSRPYNEQF

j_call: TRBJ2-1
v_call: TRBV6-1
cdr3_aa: ASSGGTGYNEQF

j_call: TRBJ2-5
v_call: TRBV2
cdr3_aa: AIFSVGETQY

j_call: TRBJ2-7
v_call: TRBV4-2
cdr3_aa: ASSQTERDEQY

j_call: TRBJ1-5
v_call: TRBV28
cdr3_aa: ASSLDTEQNQPQH

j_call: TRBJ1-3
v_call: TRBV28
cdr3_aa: ASSPFRANTIY